The rows below give T cell receptor beta chains drawn from one sample of a study of T cells in Graves' hyperthyroidism and ophthalmopathy. TCRdb itself ran the multiplex PCR reads through MiXCR, one entry per CDR3 protein. The sample lists under 800,000 distinct CDR3 sequences, less than 15% seen once, with 10% in the top ten. The sample taken for sequencing was blood. Source of these receptors: a young woman with Graves' hyperthyroidism. Both conserved end residues are part of each CDR3. A D gene is named only where the DNA matches it firmly. Not every row has a clone size; where given, it reads once, few, many or a size class.

>.|TRBV2|TRBJ1-2|.
CASSDSRRTMGGYTF
TGTGCCAGCAGTGATTCCCGGAGAACGATGGGTGGCTACACCTTC
>.|TRBV19|TRBJ2-6|.
CASSIWYLGANVLTF
TGTGCCAGTAGTATTTGGTATTTGGGGGCCAACGTCCTGACTTTC
>.|TRBV15|TRBJ2-3|many
CATSRGRGYTDTQYF
TGTGCCACCAGCAGAGGCCGGGGATACACAGATACGCAGTATTTT
>.|TRBV20-1|TRBJ1-3|few
CSANGAGNTIYF
TGCAGTGCTAACGGGGCTGGAAACACCATATATTTT
>.|TRBV7-2|TRBJ1-6|many
CASSSNNSPLHF
TGTGCCAGCAGCTCGAATAATTCACCCCTCCACTTT
>TRBD1|TRBV18|TRBJ2-5|many
CASSPGQGTETQYF
TGTGCCAGCTCACCGGGACAGGGGACGGAGACCCAGTACTTC
>.|TRBV7-9|TRBJ2-3|many
CASSLDFSGTPVRGDTDTQYF
TGTGCCAGCAGCTTAGACTTTTCCGGGACTCCGGTAAGGGGGGACACAGATACGCAGTATTTT
>.|TRBV2|TRBJ1-1|many
CASSEVETEAFF
TGTGCCAGCAGTGAAGTTGAGACTGAAGCTTTCTTT
>TRBD1|TRBV20-1|TRBJ1-6|many
CSARDLRGTGGLIGSPLHF
TGCAGTGCTAGAGATCTTCGGGGGACAGGGGGCTTAATCGGTTCACCCCTCCACTTT
>.|TRBV28|TRBJ2-7|.
CVSSTPYEQYF
TGTGTCAGCAGTACCCCTTACGAGCAGTACTTC
>TRBD1|TRBV28|TRBJ2-6|few
CASSLFSGQVTMSNVLTF
TGTGCCAGCAGTTTATTTTCCGGACAGGTCACTATGTCCAACGTCCTGACTTTC
>.|TRBV5-4|TRBJ2-5|.
CASSWAGETNQETQYF
TGTGCCAGCAGCTGGGCAGGGGAGACTAACCAAGAGACCCAGTACTTC
>.|TRBV19|TRBJ2-3|.
CASRTGPQADTQYF
TGTGCCAGTAGGACCGGGCCCCAGGCAGATACGCAGTATTTT
>TRBD1|TRBV27|TRBJ1-5|.
CASRPGTGGHQPQHF
TGTGCCAGCAGACCAGGGACAGGGGGCCATCAGCCCCAGCATTTT